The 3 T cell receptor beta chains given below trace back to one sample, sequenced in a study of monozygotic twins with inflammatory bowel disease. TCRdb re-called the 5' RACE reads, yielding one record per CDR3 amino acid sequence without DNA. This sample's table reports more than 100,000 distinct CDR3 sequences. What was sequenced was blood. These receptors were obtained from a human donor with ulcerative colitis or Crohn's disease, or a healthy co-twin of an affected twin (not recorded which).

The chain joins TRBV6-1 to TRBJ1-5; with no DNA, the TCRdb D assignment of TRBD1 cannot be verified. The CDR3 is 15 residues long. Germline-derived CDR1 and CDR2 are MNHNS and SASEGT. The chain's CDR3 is CATGAYRVYDQPQHF.

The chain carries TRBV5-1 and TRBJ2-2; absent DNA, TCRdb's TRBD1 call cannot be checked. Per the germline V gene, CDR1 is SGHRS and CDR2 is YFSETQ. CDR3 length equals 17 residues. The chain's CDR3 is CASSLALTGVGTGELFF.

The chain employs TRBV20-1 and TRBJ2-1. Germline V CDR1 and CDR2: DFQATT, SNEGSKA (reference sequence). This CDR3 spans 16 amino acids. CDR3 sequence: CSARDIGASSYNEQFF.